This is a list of T cell receptor beta chains from one sample in a study of human versus mouse CDR3 diversity and MHC coevolution. The method was immunoSEQ multiplex PCR; TCRdb's version includes in-frame clones alone and lacks a portion of them. The sample yields tens of thousands of clones, roughly 93% seen once. The sequenced material came from naive CD4+ T cells from blood. Source of these receptors: a person aged 25 to 75 in good health. Both conserved end residues are part of each CDR3. D genes are given only for firm matches. For some rows the clone size is stated as once, few or many, or as a class when expanded; others skip it.

clone_size,cdr3_length,d_call,v_call,j_call,cdr3_aa,cdr3_nt
once,15,.,TRBV9,TRBJ1-1,CASSVSQGRNTEAFF,TGTGCCAGCAGCGTTTCTCAGGGGAGGAACACTGAAGCTTTCTTT
.,15,.,TRBV7-9,TRBJ1-2,CASSPDSRSNYGYTF,TGTGCCAGCAGCCCGGACAGCCGTTCTAACTATGGCTACACCTTC
.,14,TRBD2,TRBV15,TRBJ2-7,CATSRGRGGYEQYF,TGTGCCACCAGCAGAGGCCGGGGGGGCTACGAGCAGTACTTC
.,16,TRBD1,TRBV15,TRBJ2-7,CATSRAGGQGFYEQYF,TGTGCCACCAGCAGAGCTGGGGGACAGGGGTTCTACGAGCAGTACTTC
.,14,.,TRBV19,TRBJ2-5,CASSGGSGAWTQYF,TGTGCCAGTAGTGGGGGGTCCGGTGCATGGACCCAGTACTTC
.,14,.,TRBV7-3,TRBJ2-1,CASSLDSSYNEQFF,TGTGCCAGCAGCTTGGACAGTAGCTACAATGAGCAGTTCTTC
.,16,TRBD2,TRBV5-1,TRBJ2-1,CASSPETSAPYNEQFF,TGCGCCAGCAGCCCCGAGACTAGCGCCCCATACAATGAGCAGTTCTTC
.,14,TRBD2,TRBV28,TRBJ2-7,CASSLLAEAYEQYF,TGTGCCAGCAGTTTGCTAGCGGAAGCCTACGAGCAGTACTTC
.,13,TRBD1,TRBV29-1,TRBJ2-7,CSARTGRGYEQYF,TGCAGCGCTCGGACAGGACGTGGCTACGAGCAGTACTTC
once,13,.,TRBV7-7,TRBJ1-1,CASSRTVNTEAFF,TGTGCTAGCAGCCGGACAGTGAACACTGAAGCTTTCTTT
.,12,.,TRBV7-2,TRBJ2-7,CASSFQVGEQYF,TGTGCCAGCAGCTTTCAGGTGGGCGAGCAGTACTTC
.,16,.,TRBV5-1,TRBJ1-1,CASSSGQRTANTEAFF,TGCGCCAGCAGCTCGGGACAAAGAACCGCAAACACTGAAGCTTTCTTT
.,13,.,TRBV28,TRBJ2-5,CASSLGRSKTQYF,TGTGCCAGCAGCTTGGGGAGGTCCAAGACCCAGTACTTC
.,15,.,TRBV5-4,TRBJ1-4,CASSSAGQGNEKLFF,TGTGCCAGCAGCTCCGCCGGGCAGGGGAATGAAAAACTGTTTTTT
.,14,.,TRBV9,TRBJ1-2,CASSVNPGADGYTF,TGTGCCAGCAGCGTAAATCCGGGAGCCGATGGCTACACCTTC
few,13,.,TRBV19,TRBJ1-1,CASSIEGVTEAFF,TGTGCCAGTAGTATAGAGGGAGTCACTGAAGCTTTCTTT
.,15,TRBD2,TRBV7-2,TRBJ2-7,CASSSVGGGPYEQYF,TGTGCCAGCAGTTCAGTGGGCGGGGGACCCTACGAGCAGTACTTC
.,14,TRBD1,TRBV5-5,TRBJ2-7,CASSSRDSHYEQYF,TGTGCCAGCAGCTCCCGGGACAGTCACTACGAGCAGTACTTC
.,15,.,TRBV19,TRBJ1-5,CASSIAGQSNQPQHF,TGTGCCAGTAGTATTGCCGGACAGAGCAATCAGCCCCAGCATTTT
.,14,.,TRBV19,TRBJ2-2,CASSRNRDTGELFF,TGTGCCAGTAGTAGGAACAGGGACACCGGGGAGCTGTTTTTT
few,14,TRBD1,TRBV25-1,TRBJ2-7,CASSKRGGFYEQYF,TGTGCCAGCAGTAAAAGAGGGGGCTTCTACGAGCAGTACTTC
.,13,.,TRBV7-2,TRBJ2-7,CASSQDWAGEQYF,TGTGCCAGCAGCCAGGACTGGGCCGGTGAGCAGTACTTC
.,16,.,TRBV11-2,TRBJ2-7,CASSPTVRGGSYEQYF,TGTGCCAGCAGCCCTACCGTCAGGGGCGGGTCCTACGAGCAGTACTTC
.,11,.,TRBV19,TRBJ2-3,CASRHTDTQYF,TGTGCCAGTAGACACACAGATACGCAGTATTTT
.,18,TRBD2,TRBV25-1,TRBJ2-5,CASSDWRTSGAGRETQYF,TGTGCCAGCAGTGACTGGCGGACTAGCGGGGCAGGGAGGGAGACCCAGTACTTC
.,13,.,TRBV2,TRBJ2-1,CASSESHNGEQFF,TGTGCCAGCAGTGAGAGTCATAACGGTGAGCAGTTCTTC
.,18,.,TRBV4-2,TRBJ2-7,CASSPRTDEYYSSYEQYF,TGTGCCAGCAGCCCCCGGACAGATGAATACTACAGCTCCTACGAGCAGTACTTC
few,14,TRBD1,TRBV2,TRBJ1-6,CASTWDRGNSPLHF,TGTGCCAGCACCTGGGACAGGGGTAATTCACCCCTCCACTTT
.,15,TRBD1,TRBV7-3,TRBJ2-5,CASSQEGAVQETQYF,TGTGCCAGCAGTCAAGAGGGGGCAGTCCAAGAGACCCAGTACTTC
.,16,TRBD2,TRBV18,TRBJ2-7,CASSPPTSGGSYEQYF,TGTGCCAGCTCACCACCTACTAGCGGGGGCTCCTACGAGCAGTACTTC
.,14,TRBD2,TRBV27,TRBJ2-1,CATSRREGLNEQFF,TGTGCCACCTCTCGGCGGGAGGGCCTCAATGAGCAGTTCTTC
.,13,.,TRBV19,TRBJ1-1,CASSSGRGTEAFF,TGTGCCAGTTCCTCTGGAAGGGGTACTGAAGCTTTCTTT
.,16,TRBD1,TRBV25-1,TRBJ2-7,CASSETGTGSSYEQYF,TGTGCCAGCAGTGAAACCGGGACAGGGAGCTCCTACGAGCAGTACTTC
.,14,TRBD1,TRBV19,TRBJ2-7,CASSSRTGTYEQYF,TGTGCCAGTAGTTCCCGGACAGGTACTTACGAGCAGTACTTC
.,17,TRBD1,TRBV7-3,TRBJ2-3,CASSLPGLGQGANTQYF,TGTGCCAGCAGCTTACCCGGTCTGGGACAGGGGGCGAATACGCAGTATTTT
.,14,.,TRBV12-5,TRBJ1-2,CASGWAGGWYGYTF,TGTGCTAGTGGTTGGGCCGGGGGATGGTACGGCTACACCTTC
.,16,TRBD2,TRBV18,TRBJ2-5,CASSPPGLAGGETQYF,TGTGCCAGCTCACCTCCGGGACTAGCGGGAGGAGAGACCCAGTACTTC
.,11,TRBD1,TRBV18,TRBJ2-7,CASSPGQQFLF,TGTGCCAGCTCACCGGGACAGCAGTTTCTGTTC
.,14,TRBD1,TRBV30,TRBJ2-5,CAWKGQGAMETQYF,TGTGCCTGGAAGGGGCAGGGGGCGATGGAGACCCAGTACTTC
.,16,.,TRBV7-2,TRBJ2-7,CASSHGTGGYSYEQYF,TGTGCCAGCAGCCACGGAACGGGGGGCTACTCCTACGAGCAGTACTTC
.,19,.,TRBV7-8,TRBJ2-6,CASSPHVRLVLSGANVLTF,TGTGCCAGCAGCCCTCACGTGCGGTTGGTTCTCTCTGGGGCCAACGTCCTGACTTTC
.,14,TRBD1,TRBV29-1,TRBJ1-3,CSVEEGARGNTIYF,TGCAGCGTTGAGGAGGGGGCGCGTGGAAACACCATATATTTT
.,12,.,TRBV28,TRBJ1-4,CASSASAGKLFF,TGTGCCAGCAGCGCATCGGCGGGAAAACTGTTTTTT
.,13,.,TRBV29-1,TRBJ1-2,CSVEVFGGDGYTF,TGCAGCGTTGAAGTTTTCGGCGGGGATGGCTACACCTTC
.,13,.,TRBV19,TRBJ2-5,CASSHRERETQYF,TGTGCCAGTAGTCACAGGGAGAGGGAGACCCAGTACTTC
.,15,TRBD2,TRBV7-3,TRBJ2-1,CASSPTSGGADEQFF,TGTGCCAGCAGCCCGACTAGCGGGGGGGCCGATGAGCAGTTCTTC
.,14,.,TRBV7-9,TRBJ1-1,CASSLRVSNPEAFF,TGTGCCAGCAGCCTCAGGGTTAGTAACCCTGAAGCTTTCTTT
.,15,TRBD2,TRBV18,TRBJ2-5,CASSPFAGGGETQYF,TGTGCCAGCTCACCATTTGCGGGAGGCGGAGAGACCCAGTACTTC
.,17,TRBD2,TRBV7-2,TRBJ2-5,CASSPDKLAGGRETQYF,TGTGCCAGCAGCCCTGATAAGTTAGCGGGAGGTAGGGAGACCCAGTACTTC
.,16,.,TRBV9,TRBJ2-7,CASSVGGAVPAYEQYF,TGTGCCAGCAGCGTAGGCGGAGCGGTACCCGCCTACGAGCAGTACTTC
once,16,TRBD1,TRBV7-3,TRBJ1-6,CASSLGGGGMNSPLHF,TGTGCCAGCAGCTTAGGAGGGGGCGGAATGAATTCACCCCTCCACTTT
once,15,TRBD2,TRBV18,TRBJ2-1,CASSHGGSGYNEQFF,TGTGCCAGCTCACACGGGGGGAGCGGATACAATGAGCAGTTCTTC
once,18,.,TRBV7-6,TRBJ2-6,CASSPGPSSSSGANVLTF,TGTGCCAGCAGCCCAGGGCCTTCCTCTAGCTCTGGGGCCAACGTCCTGACTTTC
few,17,.,TRBV19,TRBJ1-3,CASSRSGTGSSGNTIYF,TGTGCCAGTAGTCGCTCGGGCACAGGGTCTTCTGGAAACACCATATATTTT